A selection of T cell receptor beta chains follows, all from one sample in a study of blood T cell repertoires in COVID-19. Method: immunoSEQ multiplex PCR; TCRdb's copy keeps in-frame clones and lacks some. In the table there are some 280,000 clones, just over 85% of which are singletons. Sequencing used peripheral blood. Source of these receptors: a woman aged 25 to 45 with active or convalescent COVID-19. Each CDR3 is given with its conserved first and last residue. D genes are given only for firm matches. Clone size appears in some rows only: once, few, many, or a class for an expanded clone.

clone size	D gene	J gene	V gene	CDR3 DNA	CDR3 protein
.	.	TRBJ2-5	TRBV15	TGTGCCACCAGCAGAGCCGGGGAAGAGACCCAGTACTTC	CATSRAGEETQYF
few	.	TRBJ1-2	TRBV4-2	TGTGCCAGCAGCCAAGCTACGGCGAGGGAGGGTGGCTACACCTTC	CASSQATAREGGYTF
.	TRBD1	TRBJ1-3	TRBV3-1/TRBV3-2	TGTGCCAGCAGCCAAAGGGGACAGTCAATCGACACCATATATTTT	CASSQRGQSIDTIYF
.	TRBD1	TRBJ1-2	TRBV19	TGTGCCAGTAGTGAAGACAGGGAGGTCAACTATGGCTACACCTTC	CASSEDREVNYGYTF
.	TRBD1	TRBJ1-3	TRBV5-5	TGTGCCAGCAGCTCACTGACAGGGAGCCTCTCTGGAAACACCATATATTTT	CASSSLTGSLSGNTIYF
.	.	TRBJ2-5	TRBV7-9	TGTGCCAGCAGCTTACTGAGTAGGGGAGAGACCCAGTACTTC	CASSLLSRGETQYF
.	TRBD1	TRBJ2-1	TRBV7-3	TGTGCCAGCAGCTTCAGACAGGGGAATGAGCAGTTCTTC	CASSFRQGNEQFF
.	TRBD2	TRBJ2-1	TRBV6-1	TGTGCCAGCAGAAGACTAGCGGACACCTACAATGAGCAGTTCTTC	CASRRLADTYNEQFF
.	TRBD2	TRBJ2-1	TRBV15	TGTGCCACCAGCAGTGGGACTAGTTCCTACAATGAGCAGTTCTTC	CATSSGTSSYNEQFF
.	TRBD1	TRBJ1-1	TRBV18	TGTGCCAGCTCACCACCCGCGACAGGGTCACACACTGAAGCTTTCTTT	CASSPPATGSHTEAFF
.	TRBD2	TRBJ2-1	TRBV6-5	TGTGCCAGCAGGTCTAGCGGGGCTGACAATGAGCAGTTCTTC	CASRSSGADNEQFF
.	.	TRBJ1-2	TRBV7-2	TGTGCCAGCAGCTTTGCGTCCGGACTGCCGTCCTATGGCTACACCTTC	CASSFASGLPSYGYTF